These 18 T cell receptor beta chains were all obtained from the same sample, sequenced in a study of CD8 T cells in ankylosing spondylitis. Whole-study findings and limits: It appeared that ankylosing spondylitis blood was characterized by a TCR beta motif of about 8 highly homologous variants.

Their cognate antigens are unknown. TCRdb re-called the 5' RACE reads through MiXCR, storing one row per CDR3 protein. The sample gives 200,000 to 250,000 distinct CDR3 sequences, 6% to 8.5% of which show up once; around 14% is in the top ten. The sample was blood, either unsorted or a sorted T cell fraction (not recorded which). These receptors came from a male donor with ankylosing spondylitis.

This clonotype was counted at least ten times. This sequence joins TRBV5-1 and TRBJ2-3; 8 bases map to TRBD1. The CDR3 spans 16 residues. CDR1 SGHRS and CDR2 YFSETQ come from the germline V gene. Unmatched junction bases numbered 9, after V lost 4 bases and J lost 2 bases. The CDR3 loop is CASSKNIQGATDTQYF. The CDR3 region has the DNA TGCGCCAGCAGCAAAAACATCCAGGGGGCCACAGATACGCAGTATTTT. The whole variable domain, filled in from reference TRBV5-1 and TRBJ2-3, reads KAGVTQTPRYLIKTRGQQVTLSCSPISGHRSVSWYQQTPGQGLQFLFEYFSETQRNKGNFPGRFSGRQFSNSRSEMNVSTLELGDSALYLCASSKNIQGATDTQYFGPGTRLTVL.

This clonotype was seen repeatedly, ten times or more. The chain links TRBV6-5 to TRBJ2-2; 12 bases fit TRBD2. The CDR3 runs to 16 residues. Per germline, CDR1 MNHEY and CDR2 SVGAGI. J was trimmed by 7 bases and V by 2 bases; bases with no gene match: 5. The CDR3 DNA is TGTGCCAGCAGTTACCTACTAGCGGGGGGTAACGGGGAGCTGTTTTTT. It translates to CASSYLLAGGNGELFF.

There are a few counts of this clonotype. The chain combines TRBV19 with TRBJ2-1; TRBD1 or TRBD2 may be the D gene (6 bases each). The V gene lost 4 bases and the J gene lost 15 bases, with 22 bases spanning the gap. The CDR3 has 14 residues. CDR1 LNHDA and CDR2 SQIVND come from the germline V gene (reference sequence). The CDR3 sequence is CASSKYLRGTGPFF. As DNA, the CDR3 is TGTGCCAGTAGTAAATACCTTAGGGGGACTGGGCCGTTCTTC. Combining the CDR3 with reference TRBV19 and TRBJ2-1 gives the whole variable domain DGGITQSPKYLFRKEGQNVTLSCEQNLNHDAMYWYRQDPGQGLRLIYYSQIVNDFQKGDIAEGYSVSREKKESFPLTVTSAQKNPTAFYLCASSKYLRGTGPFFGPGTRLTVL.

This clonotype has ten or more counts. DNA of the CDR3: TGTGCCACCGGGACAGGGGGAAAGGGATCTGGAAACACCATATATTTT. Residues: CATGTGGKGSGNTIYF. This rearrangement joins TRBV10-3 to TRBJ1-3; TRBD1 matches 11 bases. Per germline, CDR1 ENHRY and CDR2 SYGVKD. Trimming removed 10 bases from V and 1 base from J; junction bases left unmatched: 9. This CDR3 is 16 amino acids long.

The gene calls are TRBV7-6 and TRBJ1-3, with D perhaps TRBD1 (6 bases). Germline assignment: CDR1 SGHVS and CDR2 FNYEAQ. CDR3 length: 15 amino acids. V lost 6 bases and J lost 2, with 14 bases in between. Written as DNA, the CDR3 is TGTGCCAGCAGACCACAGGGAAAGGCTGGAAACACCATATATTTT. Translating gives CASRPQGKAGNTIYF.

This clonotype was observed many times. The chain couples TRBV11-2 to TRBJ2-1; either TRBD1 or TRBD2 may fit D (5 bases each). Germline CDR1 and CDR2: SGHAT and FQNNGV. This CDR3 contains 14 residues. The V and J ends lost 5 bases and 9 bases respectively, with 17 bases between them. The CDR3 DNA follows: TGTGCCAGCAGCCTCCCGGGACGCTTACCTGAGCAGTTCTTC. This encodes CASSLPGRLPEQFF.

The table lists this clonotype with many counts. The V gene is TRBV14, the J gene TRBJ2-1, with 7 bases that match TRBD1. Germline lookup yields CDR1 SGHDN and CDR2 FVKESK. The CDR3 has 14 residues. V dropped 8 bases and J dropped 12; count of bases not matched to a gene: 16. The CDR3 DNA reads TGTGCCAGCTCACCGGGACAGCCTTCGCTGGGGCAGTTCTTC. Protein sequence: CASSPGQPSLGQFF.

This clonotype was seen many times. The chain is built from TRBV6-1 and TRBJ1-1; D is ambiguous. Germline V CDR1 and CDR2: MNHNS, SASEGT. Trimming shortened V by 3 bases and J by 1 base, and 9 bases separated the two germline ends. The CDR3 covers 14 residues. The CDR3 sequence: CASSDRISNTEAFF. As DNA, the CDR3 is TGTGCCAGCAGTGATAGGATTTCGAACACTGAAGCTTTCTTT.

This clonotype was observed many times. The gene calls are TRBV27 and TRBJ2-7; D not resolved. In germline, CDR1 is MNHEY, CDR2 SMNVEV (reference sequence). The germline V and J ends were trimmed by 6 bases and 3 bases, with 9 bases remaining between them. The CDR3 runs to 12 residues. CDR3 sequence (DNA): TGTGCCAGCAGCCCCTTCGGCTACGAGCAGTACTTC. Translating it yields CASSPFGYEQYF.

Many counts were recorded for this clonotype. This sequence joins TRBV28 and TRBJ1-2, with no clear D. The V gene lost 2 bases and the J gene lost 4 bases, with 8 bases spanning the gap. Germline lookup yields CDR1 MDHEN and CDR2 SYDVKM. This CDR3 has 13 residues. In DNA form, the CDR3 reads TGTGCCAGCAGTTTAAGCAACAGCTATGGCTACACCTTC. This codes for CASSLSNSYGYTF.

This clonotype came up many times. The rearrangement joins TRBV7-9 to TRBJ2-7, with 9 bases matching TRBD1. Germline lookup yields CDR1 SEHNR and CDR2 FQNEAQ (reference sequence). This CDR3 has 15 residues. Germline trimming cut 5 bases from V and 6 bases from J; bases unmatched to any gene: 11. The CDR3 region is CASSPTGTGIPEQYF. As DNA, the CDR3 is TGTGCCAGCAGCCCGACCGGGACAGGGATTCCCGAGCAGTACTTC.

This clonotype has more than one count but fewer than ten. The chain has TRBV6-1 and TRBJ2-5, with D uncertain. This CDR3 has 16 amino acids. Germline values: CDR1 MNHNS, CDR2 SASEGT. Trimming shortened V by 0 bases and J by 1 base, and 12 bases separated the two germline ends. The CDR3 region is CASSEARGVAQETQYF. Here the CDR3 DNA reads TGTGCCAGCAGTGAAGCTCGTGGGGTGGCCCAAGAGACCCAGTACTTC.

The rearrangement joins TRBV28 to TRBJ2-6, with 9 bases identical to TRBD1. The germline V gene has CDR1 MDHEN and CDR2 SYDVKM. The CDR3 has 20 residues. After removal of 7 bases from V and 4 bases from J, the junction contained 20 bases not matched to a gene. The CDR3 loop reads CASKTTHRGQGSRGANVLTF. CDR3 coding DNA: TGTGCCAGCAAGACAACCCACCGCGGACAGGGGAGTAGAGGGGCCAACGTCCTGACTTTC.

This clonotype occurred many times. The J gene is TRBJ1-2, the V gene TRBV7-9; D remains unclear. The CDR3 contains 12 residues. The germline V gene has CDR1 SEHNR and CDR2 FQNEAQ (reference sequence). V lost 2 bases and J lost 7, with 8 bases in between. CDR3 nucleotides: TGTGCCAGCAGCTTATGGCGCAGTGGCTACACCTTC. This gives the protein CASSLWRSGYTF. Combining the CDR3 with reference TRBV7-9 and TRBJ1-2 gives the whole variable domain DTGVSQNPRHKITKRGQNVTFRCDPISEHNRLYWYRQTLGQGPEFLTYFQNEAQLEKSRLLSDRFSAERPKGSFSTLEIQRTEQGDSAMYLCASSLWRSGYTFGSGTRLTVV.

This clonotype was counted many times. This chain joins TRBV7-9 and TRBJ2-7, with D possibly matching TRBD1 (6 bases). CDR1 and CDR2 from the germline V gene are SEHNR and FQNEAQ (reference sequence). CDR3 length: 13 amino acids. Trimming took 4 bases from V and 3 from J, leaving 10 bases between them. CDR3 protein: CASSWDTYYEQYF. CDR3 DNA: TGTGCCAGCAGCTGGGACACCTACTACGAGCAGTACTTC.

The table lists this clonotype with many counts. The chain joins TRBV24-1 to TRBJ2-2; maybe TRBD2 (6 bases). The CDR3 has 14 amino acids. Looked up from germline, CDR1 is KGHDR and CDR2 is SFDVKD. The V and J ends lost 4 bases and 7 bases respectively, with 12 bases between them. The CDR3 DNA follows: TGTGCCACCAGTGAATGGGGAGGTAACGGGGAGCTGTTTTTT. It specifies CATSEWGGNGELFF.

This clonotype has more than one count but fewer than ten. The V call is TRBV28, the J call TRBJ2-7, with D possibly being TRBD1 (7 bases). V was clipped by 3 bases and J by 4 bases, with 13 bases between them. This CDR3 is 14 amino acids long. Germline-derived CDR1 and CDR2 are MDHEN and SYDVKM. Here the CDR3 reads CASSFRGEFYEQYF. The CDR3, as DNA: TGTGCCAGCAGTTTCAGGGGGGAATTTTACGAGCAGTACTTC.

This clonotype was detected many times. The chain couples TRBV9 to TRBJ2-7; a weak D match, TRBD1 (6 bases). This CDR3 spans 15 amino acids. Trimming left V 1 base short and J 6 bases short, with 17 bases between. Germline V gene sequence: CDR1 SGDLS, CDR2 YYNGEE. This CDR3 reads CASSVSGTTKGEQYF. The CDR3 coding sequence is TGTGCCAGCAGCGTAAGTGGGACAACCAAGGGCGAGCAGTACTTC.